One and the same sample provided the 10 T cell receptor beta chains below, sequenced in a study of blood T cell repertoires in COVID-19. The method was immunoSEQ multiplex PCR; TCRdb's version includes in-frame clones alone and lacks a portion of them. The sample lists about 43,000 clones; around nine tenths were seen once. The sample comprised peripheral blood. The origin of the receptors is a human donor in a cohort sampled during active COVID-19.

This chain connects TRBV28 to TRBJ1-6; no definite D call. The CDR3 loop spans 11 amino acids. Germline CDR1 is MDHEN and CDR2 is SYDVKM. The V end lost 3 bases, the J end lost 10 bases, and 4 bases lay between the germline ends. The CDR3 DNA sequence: TGTGCCAGCAGTTTTAAATCACCCCTCCACTTT. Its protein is CASSFKSPLHF.

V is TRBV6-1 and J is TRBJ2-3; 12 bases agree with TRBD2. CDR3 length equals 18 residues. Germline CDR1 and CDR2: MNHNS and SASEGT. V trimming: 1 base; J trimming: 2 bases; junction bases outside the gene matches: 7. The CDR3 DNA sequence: TGTGCCAGCAGTGAAGAATCTGGACTAGCGGGGAACACAGATACGCAGTATTTT. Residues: CASSEESGLAGNTDTQYF.

CDR3 sequence reads: CASSLLRTPGETQYF. DNA of the CDR3: TGCGCCAGCAGCTTACTGAGGACACCGGGAGAGACCCAGTACTTC. The chain employs TRBV5-1 and TRBJ2-5, with TRBD1 as a possible D gene (5 bases). The germline CDR1 and CDR2 sequences are SGHRS and YFSETQ. Trimming stripped 2 bases from V and 4 bases from J, with 15 bases between. This CDR3 contains 15 residues.

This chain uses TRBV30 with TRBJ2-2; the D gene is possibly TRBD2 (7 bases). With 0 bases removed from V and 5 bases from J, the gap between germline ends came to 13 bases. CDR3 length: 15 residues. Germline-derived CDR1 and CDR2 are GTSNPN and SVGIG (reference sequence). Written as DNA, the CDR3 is TGTGCCTGGAGTGTACTAGGGGGGGGAACCGGGGAGCTGTTTTTT. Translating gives CAWSVLGGGTGELFF.

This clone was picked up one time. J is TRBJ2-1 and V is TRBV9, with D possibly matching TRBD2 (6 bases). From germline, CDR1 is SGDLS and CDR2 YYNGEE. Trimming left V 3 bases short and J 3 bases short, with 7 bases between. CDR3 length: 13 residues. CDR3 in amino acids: CASSGGDYNEQFF. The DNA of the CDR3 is TGTGCCAGCAGCGGGGGGGACTACAATGAGCAGTTCTTC.

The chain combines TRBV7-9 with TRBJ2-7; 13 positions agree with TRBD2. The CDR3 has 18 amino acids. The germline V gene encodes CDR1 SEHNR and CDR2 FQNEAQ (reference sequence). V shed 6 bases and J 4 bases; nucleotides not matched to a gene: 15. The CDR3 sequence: CASSSRTSGSLGGYEQYF. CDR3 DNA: TGTGCCAGCAGTTCTAGGACTAGCGGGAGCCTTGGGGGATACGAGCAGTACTTC.

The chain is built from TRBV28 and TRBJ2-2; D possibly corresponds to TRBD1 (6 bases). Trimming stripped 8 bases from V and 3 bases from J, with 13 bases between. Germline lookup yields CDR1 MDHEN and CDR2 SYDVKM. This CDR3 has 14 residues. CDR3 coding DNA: TGTGCCAGCCCCCCACAGGGATACACCGGGGAGCTGTTTTTT. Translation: CASPPQGYTGELFF.

The CDR3 reads CASRAQTFEQYF. The CDR3 region has the DNA TGTGCCAGCAGAGCTCAGACTTTCGAGCAGTACTTC. V gene TRBV28 combines with J gene TRBJ2-7; D gene ambiguous. The germline V gene has CDR1 MDHEN and CDR2 SYDVKM. The CDR3 has 12 residues. Trimming cost V 6 bases and J 6 bases, with 12 bases left between them.

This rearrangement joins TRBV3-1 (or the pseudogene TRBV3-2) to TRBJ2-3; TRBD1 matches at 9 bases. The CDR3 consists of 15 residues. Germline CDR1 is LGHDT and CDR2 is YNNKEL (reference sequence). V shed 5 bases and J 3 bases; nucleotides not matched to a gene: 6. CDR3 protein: CASSSWDRETDTQYF. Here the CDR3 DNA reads TGTGCCAGCAGCTCTTGGGACAGGGAAACAGATACGCAGTATTTT.

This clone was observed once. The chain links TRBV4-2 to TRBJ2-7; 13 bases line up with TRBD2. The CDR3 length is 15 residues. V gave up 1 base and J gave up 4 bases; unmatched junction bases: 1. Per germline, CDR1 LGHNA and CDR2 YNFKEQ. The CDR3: CASSQGTSGRYEQYF. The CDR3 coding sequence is TGTGCCAGCAGCCAAGGGACTAGCGGGAGATACGAGCAGTACTTC.